The sequence of this T cell receptor beta chain was determined in a study of blood T cell repertoires in COVID-19. The data were produced by immunoSEQ multiplex PCR, yet TCRdb's version contains in-frame clones alone and is incomplete. The table records about 140,000 clones, around 90% of them present only once. CDR1 and CDR2 (germline): SGHKS, YYEKEE (reference sequence). V dropped 4 bases and J dropped 7; count of bases not matched to a gene: 8. The CDR3 length is 15 residues. Material for sequencing was peripheral blood. This clonotype originated in a woman aged 80 or over with acute or convalescent COVID-19. The chain employs TRBV5-5 and TRBJ1-4, with 9 bases that match TRBD1. DNA of the CDR3: TGTGCCAGCAGCCGGGCCCCGGACAGGGGTGAAAAACTGTTTTTT. Translating gives CASSRAPDRGEKLFF.